The 25 T cell receptor beta chains below were found in one sample sequenced in a study of blood T cell repertoires in COVID-19. Assay: immunoSEQ multiplex PCR; the TCRdb copy retains only in-frame clones and omits some. The profile shows about 220,000 clones, around 86% of them singletons. Sequencing was done on a sample of peripheral blood. All receptors come from a woman of 80 years or more with COVID-19, enrolled during active disease.

This chain links TRBV13 with TRBJ2-1; D may be TRBD2 (6 bases). Germline values: CDR1 PRHDT, CDR2 FYEKMQ (reference sequence). V shed 5 bases and J shed 7 bases, with 18 bases lying between them. This CDR3 spans 15 amino acids. CDR3 region: CASSPRFTSPNEQFF. CDR3 in DNA: TGTGCCAGCAGCCCGCGATTTACTAGCCCTAATGAGCAGTTCTTC.

The V and J genes are TRBV20-1 and TRBJ2-5; D might be TRBD2 (7 bases). Per the germline V gene, CDR1 is DFQATT and CDR2 is SNEGSKA (reference sequence). This CDR3 spans 13 amino acids. Deletions cut 3 bases from V and 1 base from J, with 9 bases between. As DNA, the CDR3 is TGCAGTGCTAGTCGGGGGGCCCAAGAGACCCAGTACTTC. Residues: CSASRGAQETQYF.

V is TRBV7-9 and J is TRBJ1-1; 7 nucleotides line up with TRBD1. Germline CDR1 reads SEHNR; CDR2 reads FQNEAQ (reference sequence). This CDR3 is built from 13 residues. With 0 bases clipped from V and 6 bases from J, the junction kept 1 base outside the gene matches. For the CDR3, the DNA is TGTGCCAGCAGCTTAGCCCAGGGGGCTGAAGCTTTCTTT. Encoded protein: CASSLAQGAEAFF.

The CDR3, as DNA: TGTGCCAGCAGTCTGCCCCCCAGGGGGTCTAATGAAAAACTGTTTTTT. This gives the protein CASSLPPRGSNEKLFF. The V gene is TRBV6-6, the J gene TRBJ1-4, with TRBD1 matching over 7 bases. The CDR3 runs to 16 residues. After removal of 5 bases from V and 3 bases from J, the junction contained 9 bases not matched to a gene. Germline V gene lookup returns CDR1 MNHNY and CDR2 SVGAGI (reference sequence).

The chain carries TRBV5-1 and TRBJ2-1; TRBD2 matches 9 bases. The CDR3 runs to 15 residues. The V segment lost 1 base and the J segment 7 bases; nucleotides outside the gene matches: 6. From germline, CDR1 is SGHRS and CDR2 YFSETQ. The CDR3 nucleotides are TGCGCCAGCAGCTTGCAGACTAGCGGTCGTAATGAGCAGTTCTTC. Its translation is CASSLQTSGRNEQFF.

The V call is TRBV5-1, the J call TRBJ1-2; D might be TRBD1 (5 bases). The germline V gene has CDR1 SGHRS and CDR2 YFSETQ. The ends were cut back, 5 bases at V and 3 bases at J, with 11 bases in the middle. The CDR3 is 13 residues long. The CDR3 reads CASRAGRDYGYTF. CDR3 nucleotides: TGCGCCAGCAGGGCAGGGAGGGACTATGGCTACACCTTC.

The V call is TRBV5-5, the J call TRBJ1-5; TRBD1 might be the D (6 bases). CDR1 SGHKS and CDR2 YYEKEE come from the germline V gene (reference sequence). This CDR3 is 16 amino acids long. V was clipped by 0 bases and J by 1 base, with 11 bases between them. CDR3 DNA sequence: TGTGCCAGCAGCTTGGAAGGCGGGGGCAGCAATCAGCCCCAGCATTTT. Translation gives CASSLEGGGSNQPQHF. The whole variable domain, filled in from reference TRBV5-5 and TRBJ1-5, reads DAGVTQSPTHLIKTRGQQVTLRCSPISGHKSVSWYQQVLGQGPQFIFQYYEKEERGRGNFPDRFSARQFPNYSSELNVNALLLGDSALYLCASSLEGGGSNQPQHFGDGTRLSIL.

This chain joins TRBV4-1 and TRBJ2-5, with 8 bases lining up with TRBD2. The CDR3 sequence is 15 residues long. Germline trimming cut 1 base from V and 4 bases from J; bases unmatched to any gene: 5. CDR1 is MGHRA, CDR2 YSYEKL, per germline. The CDR3 loop is CASSQVGTRGETQYF. Here the CDR3 DNA reads TGCGCCAGCAGCCAAGTAGGGACTAGGGGAGAGACCCAGTACTTC.

This chain connects TRBV19 to TRBJ1-1; D unresolved. Trimming cost V 3 bases and J 0 bases, with 11 bases left between them. The CDR3 has 15 residues. Per the germline V gene, CDR1 is LNHDA and CDR2 is SQIVND (reference sequence). CDR3 in DNA: TGTGCCAGTAGTATGGCACATTTCATGAACACTGAAGCTTTCTTT. This translates into CASSMAHFMNTEAFF.

The chain links TRBV28 to TRBJ1-5; D unclear. The CDR3 runs to 16 residues. The germline V gene encodes CDR1 MDHEN and CDR2 SYDVKM. V lost 4 bases to trimming and J lost 2 bases, with 15 bases between them. The CDR3 reads CASSSPGMAGNQPQHF. The CDR3 DNA sequence: TGTGCCAGCAGTTCCCCGGGGATGGCAGGCAATCAGCCCCAGCATTTT.

This clone was recorded only once. In DNA form, the CDR3 reads TGTGCCAGCTCAGCCGACAGGAATCAGCCCCAGCATTTT. This gives the protein CASSADRNQPQHF. J is TRBJ1-5 and V is TRBV18, with D tentatively TRBD1 (6 bases). Germline loops: CDR1 KGHSH, CDR2 LQKENI. This CDR3 is 13 amino acids long. The ends were cut back, 5 bases at V and 4 bases at J, with 9 bases in the middle. Full variable domain (remainder filled in from reference TRBV18 and TRBJ1-5): NAGVMQNPRHLVRRRGQEARLRCSPMKGHSHVYWYRQLPEEGLKFMVYLQKENIIDESGMPKERFSAEFPKEGPSILRIQQVVRGDSAAYFCASSADRNQPQHFGDGTRLSIL.

The gene calls are TRBV5-8 and TRBJ1-5; tentative D call: TRBD1 (5 bases). The CDR3 runs 15 residues. Looked up from germline, CDR1 is SGHTS and CDR2 is YDEGEE. V lost 4 bases, J lost 0 bases, and 11 bases lay in between. The CDR3 bases are TGTGCCAGCAGCCTGCGGGACGTTAGCAATCAGCCCCAGCATTTT. Its protein is CASSLRDVSNQPQHF.

This clone was detected only a few times. The J gene is TRBJ2-7, the V gene TRBV18; D may be TRBD2 (7 bases). V lost 2 bases and J lost 1, with 12 bases in between. CDR1 and CDR2 (germline): KGHSH, LQKENI. The CDR3 covers 15 residues. Written as DNA, the CDR3 is TGTGCCAGCTCACCAAGGGGAGGGGGATCCTACGAGCAGTACTTC. Translation gives CASSPRGGGSYEQYF.

The chain joins TRBV2 to TRBJ2-7; 9 bases are a match to TRBD2. Germline CDR1 and CDR2: SNHLY and FYNNEI. V shed 1 base and J 4 bases; nucleotides not matched to a gene: 5. The CDR3 length is 15 residues. CDR3 nucleotide sequence: TGTGCCAGCAGTGAAGGGCGGGGGGGCCTTTACGAGCAGTACTTC. Amino acid sequence: CASSEGRGGLYEQYF.

This chain joins TRBV18 and TRBJ1-1; no clear D gene. The CDR3 covers 13 residues. Trimming removed 6 bases from V and 2 bases from J, with 10 bases in between. Germline CDR1 reads KGHSH; CDR2 reads LQKENI. The DNA for the CDR3 is TGTGCCAGCTCGCCGACACGTAACACTGAAGCTTTCTTT. It encodes CASSPTRNTEAFF.

The chain recombines TRBV6-1 with TRBJ1-3, with TRBD1 as a possible D gene (6 bases). The germline V gene has CDR1 MNHNS and CDR2 SASEGT. There are 16 residues in the CDR3. V gave up 3 bases and J gave up 0 bases, with 12 bases separating them. The CDR3, as DNA: TGTGCCAGCAGTGAGATAGGGGGTCACTCTGGAAACACCATATATTTT. It specifies CASSEIGGHSGNTIYF.

This chain connects TRBV7-9 to TRBJ1-2; D unclear. V shed 2 bases and J shed 4 bases, with 11 bases lying between them. The germline gives CDR1 SEHNR, CDR2 FQNEAQ (reference sequence). The CDR3 contains 14 residues. As DNA, the CDR3 is TGTGCCAGCAGCTTAAATCCGGCGGTCTATGGCTACACCTTC. This encodes CASSLNPAVYGYTF.

The chain carries TRBV19 and TRBJ1-1; possible D gene TRBD1, 6 bases. Germline V gene lookup returns CDR1 LNHDA and CDR2 SQIVND (reference sequence). V was cut by 2 bases and J by 4 bases, with 14 bases left in between. There are 15 residues in the CDR3. The CDR3 reads CASSISGVLTTEAFF. The CDR3 DNA reads as TGTGCCAGTAGTATATCAGGGGTTCTGACCACTGAAGCTTTCTTT.

The V call is TRBV10-3, the J call TRBJ2-3; TRBD2 matches at 13 bases. J gave up 0 bases and V 5 bases, and 2 bases lay outside the gene matches. The CDR3 has 16 residues. CDR1 ENHRY and CDR2 SYGVKD come from the germline V gene. CDR3 amino acids: CAISSTSGRSTDTQYF. The CDR3, as DNA: TGTGCCATCAGTTCGACTAGCGGGAGGAGCACAGATACGCAGTATTTT.

The CDR3 nucleotides are TGTGCCACCAGTGATCCGGACAGGGGAAATGAAAAACTGTTTTTT. This codes for CATSDPDRGNEKLFF. The rearrangement links TRBV24-1 to TRBJ1-4, with 9 bases aligning to TRBD1. The CDR3 is 15 amino acids. V lost 3 bases, J lost 5 bases, and 3 bases stayed unmatched. CDR1 and CDR2 from the germline V gene are KGHDR and SFDVKD.

This clone has a handful of counts. V and J are TRBV5-6 and TRBJ1-3, with a tentative D call TRBD1 (5 bases). Trimming removed 4 bases at V and 0 bases at J, with 14 bases between. CDR1 is SGHDT, CDR2 YYEEEE, per germline. The CDR3 loop spans 16 amino acids. The chain's CDR3 is CASSPSLGGSGNTIYF. CDR3 bases: TGTGCCAGCAGCCCCTCACTCGGGGGCTCTGGAAACACCATATATTTT.

V usage is TRBV4-2 and J usage is TRBJ2-7; possible D gene TRBD2, 7 bases. The CDR3 is 15 residues long. The germline V gene encodes CDR1 LGHNA and CDR2 YNFKEQ. Trimming left V 2 bases short and J 2 bases short, with 13 bases between. CDR3 sequence: CASSQRQGRAYEQYF. The CDR3 nucleotides read TGTGCCAGCAGCCAACGCCAGGGGAGGGCCTACGAGCAGTACTTC.

This clone was counted many times. The chain is built from TRBV28 and TRBJ1-2; D call uncertain. This CDR3 contains 14 residues. Germline V CDR1 and CDR2: MDHEN, SYDVKM. The V end was cut by 4 bases, the J end by 3 bases, with 12 bases between. Written as DNA, the CDR3 is TGTGCCAGCAGTTCCCCCCCATTTTACTATGGCTACACCTTC. Its protein product is CASSSPPFYYGYTF.

This chain joins TRBV28 and TRBJ2-7; 14 bases match TRBD2. This CDR3 has 14 residues. Germline CDR1 MDHEN, CDR2 SYDVKM. V lost 3 bases, J lost 6 bases, and 1 base stayed unmatched. CDR3 DNA: TGTGCCAGCAGTTTGACTAGCGGGAGGGGCGAGCAGTACTTC. Its translation: CASSLTSGRGEQYF.

The sample holds one count of this clone. The chain employs TRBV27 and TRBJ1-6; TRBD1 agrees at 7 bases. V shed 3 bases, J shed 11 bases, and the junction held 4 bases outside the gene matches. The CDR3 is 13 residues long. Germline CDR1 MNHEY, CDR2 SMNVEV (reference sequence). The chain's CDR3 is CASSFGTVTPLHF. CDR3 bases: TGTGCCAGCAGTTTTGGGACAGTGACACCCCTCCACTTT.